The T cell receptor beta chain under discussion was sequenced for a study of blood T cell repertoires in COVID-19. At the level of the study: T cells, B-cell-depleted T cells, or PBMCs supplied cDNA or gDNA.

Donors were grouped by their self-reported clinical history. Profiling relied on immunoSEQ multiplex PCR, and the TCRdb table lists in-frame clones only, not all of them. The data show about 200,000 clones, about 86% seen once. Germline V gene lookup returns CDR1 SEHNR and CDR2 FQNEAQ (reference sequence). This CDR3 comprises 17 residues. V lost 2 bases to trimming and J lost 2 bases; unmatched junction nucleotides: 8. Sequencing was carried out using PBMCs or T cells enriched from blood (not recorded which). The TCR comes from a woman between 40 and 55 years old with acute COVID-19. The chain links TRBV7-9 to TRBJ2-5; 10 positions agree with TRBD1. The CDR3 sequence is CASSLSSRDRGQETQYF. The DNA for the CDR3 is TGTGCCAGCAGCTTATCCAGCCGGGACAGGGGTCAAGAGACCCAGTACTTC. Full variable domain (rest looked up from reference TRBV7-9 and TRBJ2-5): DTGVSQNPRHKITKRGQNVTFRCDPISEHNRLYWYRQTLGQGPEFLTYFQNEAQLEKSRLLSDRFSAERPKGSFSTLEIQRTEQGDSAMYLCASSLSSRDRGQETQYFGPGTRLLVL.